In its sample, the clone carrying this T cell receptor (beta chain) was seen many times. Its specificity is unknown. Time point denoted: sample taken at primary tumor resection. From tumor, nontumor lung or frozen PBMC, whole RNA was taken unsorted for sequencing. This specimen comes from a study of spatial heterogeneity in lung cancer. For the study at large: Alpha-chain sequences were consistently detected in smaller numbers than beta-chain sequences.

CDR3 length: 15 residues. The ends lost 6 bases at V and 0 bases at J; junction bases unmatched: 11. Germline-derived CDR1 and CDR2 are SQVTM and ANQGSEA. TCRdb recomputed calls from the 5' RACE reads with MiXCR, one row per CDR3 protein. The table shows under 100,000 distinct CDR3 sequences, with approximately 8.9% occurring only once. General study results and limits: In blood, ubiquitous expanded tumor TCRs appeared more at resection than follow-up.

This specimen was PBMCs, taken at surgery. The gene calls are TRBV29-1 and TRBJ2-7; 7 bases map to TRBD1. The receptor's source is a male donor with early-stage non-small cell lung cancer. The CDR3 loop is CSVGRGTPGSYEQYF. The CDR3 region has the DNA TGCAGCGTGGGCAGGGGGACACCGGGCTCCTACGAGCAGTACTTC.